One sample yielded the 27 T cell receptor beta chains listed below, sequenced in a study of cytomegalovirus exposure and HLA in healthy donors. It was with 60 Vbeta and 13 Jbeta primers that the PCR ran. The method was immunoSEQ multiplex PCR; TCRdb's version includes in-frame clones alone and lacks a portion of them. The sample gives some 150,000 clones, around 88% of which show up once; 0.85% to 1% is in the top ten. The sample comprised PBMCs. The source is a woman younger than 45 in good health and CMV-seronegative.

The chain couples TRBV6-5 to TRBJ1-2; D is unclear. Germline V CDR1 and CDR2: MNHEY, SVGAGI. There are 13 residues in the CDR3. The V gene lost 6 bases and the J gene lost 6 bases, with 14 bases spanning the gap. As DNA, the CDR3 is TGTGCCAGCAGCAACAGTGATACCAATGGCTACACCTTC. Amino acids: CASSNSDTNGYTF.

This chain links TRBV7-2 with TRBJ2-5; TRBD2 aligns across 7 bases. The germline V gene has CDR1 SGHTA and CDR2 FQGNSA. This CDR3 region has 14 residues. V lost 5 bases to trimming and J lost 5 bases; unmatched junction nucleotides: 8. CDR3 DNA: TGTGCCAGCAGCCCTAGGGGAGGGGCGGAGACCCAGTACTTC. It is translated as CASSPRGGAETQYF.

The V gene is TRBV5-6, the J gene TRBJ1-1; D gene unclear. Germline V gene lookup returns CDR1 SGHDT and CDR2 YYEEEE. Deletions cut 0 bases from V and 7 bases from J, with 4 bases between. This CDR3 is built from 11 residues. The CDR3, as DNA: TGTGCCAGCAGCTTGGGAGGTGAAGCTTTCTTT. This encodes CASSLGGEAFF. Full variable domain (rest looked up from reference TRBV5-6 and TRBJ1-1): DAGVTQSPTHLIKTRGQQVTLRCSPKSGHDTVSWYQQALGQGPQFIFQYYEEEERQRGNFPDRFSGHQFPNYSSELNVNALLLGDSALYLCASSLGGEAFFGQGTRLTVV.

The chain links TRBV7-9 to TRBJ2-3, with D perhaps matching TRBD2 (6 bases). Germline V gene sequence: CDR1 SEHNR, CDR2 FQNEAQ (reference sequence). The ends were cut back, 4 bases at V and 1 base at J, with 15 bases in the middle. The CDR3 has 16 residues. The CDR3 loop is CASSSGTFDGTDTQYF. The CDR3 DNA reads TGTGCCAGCAGCTCCGGGACTTTCGACGGCACAGATACGCAGTATTTT.

The chain uses TRBV6-6 and TRBJ2-1; TRBD2 might be the D (6 bases). The CDR3 consists of 15 residues. Germline CDR1 MNHNY, CDR2 SVGAGI (reference sequence). With 2 bases removed from V and 10 bases from J, the gap between germline ends came to 18 bases. This CDR3 is CASSYPAGGWEEQFF. Here the CDR3 DNA reads TGTGCCAGCAGTTACCCCGCCGGGGGTTGGGAAGAGCAGTTCTTC.

The genes are TRBV4-1 and TRBJ2-1, with 11 bases lining up with TRBD1. This CDR3 spans 18 amino acids. The V segment lost 3 bases and the J segment 12 bases; nucleotides outside the gene matches: 19. CDR1 MGHRA and CDR2 YSYEKL come from the germline V gene. Here the CDR3 DNA reads TGCGCCAGCAGCCAGCCTGGGACAGGGGGTACTAGCGCCCCTGGGCAGTTCTTC. As protein: CASSQPGTGGTSAPGQFF.

The genes are TRBV27 and TRBJ2-2; D is uncertain. Trimming took 7 bases from V and 6 from J, leaving 18 bases between them. Looked up from germline, CDR1 is MNHEY and CDR2 is SMNVEV (reference sequence). This CDR3 is 15 amino acids long. In DNA, the CDR3 is TGTGCCAGCATGCCCTCACGGCTGAGGCCCGGGGAGCTGTTTTTT. Protein: CASMPSRLRPGELFF.

The chain joins TRBV5-1 to TRBJ1-2, with D possibly TRBD1 on 6 matching bases. Germline V CDR1 and CDR2: SGHRS, YFSETQ. V lost 2 bases and J lost 5, with 19 bases in between. This CDR3 comprises 16 residues. The CDR3 nucleotides read TGCGCCAGCAGCTTAGGGAGCACAGGGTTTTCGTATGGCTACACCTTC. The encoded protein is CASSLGSTGFSYGYTF.

The chain joins TRBV19 to TRBJ2-2; 9 bases are a match to TRBD1. J was trimmed by 4 bases and V by 5 bases; bases with no gene match: 8. Germline CDR1 and CDR2: LNHDA and SQIVND (reference sequence). The CDR3 loop spans 16 amino acids. In DNA form, the CDR3 reads TGTGCCAGTAGTTCCTCCGGACAGGGGTCCACCGGGGAGCTGTTTTTT. This sequence encodes CASSSSGQGSTGELFF.

J is TRBJ1-1 and V is TRBV19; 10 bases agree with TRBD1. The CDR3 spans 16 residues. The junction had 10 bases not matched to a gene; V was cut back by 4 bases and J by 5 bases. Germline V gene sequence: CDR1 LNHDA, CDR2 SQIVND (reference sequence). CDR3 nucleotide sequence: TGTGCCAGTAGTACACGACAGGGGGCGGGGTCAACTGAAGCTTTCTTT. This translates into CASSTRQGAGSTEAFF.

This clone was observed a handful of times. This chain links TRBV5-1 with TRBJ1-1; TRBD1 might be the D (6 bases). The CDR3 is 14 amino acids. The V gene lost 4 bases and the J gene lost 2 bases, with 12 bases spanning the gap. Germline V gene data show CDR1 as SGHRS and CDR2 as YFSETQ. DNA for the CDR3: TGCGCCAGCAGCACGCAGGGGAGTAACACTGAAGCTTTCTTT. Amino acids: CASSTQGSNTEAFF.

This chain links TRBV10-2 with TRBJ2-3; D might be TRBD2 (6 bases). This CDR3 has 14 amino acids. Trimming shortened V by 1 base and J by 4 bases, and 9 bases separated the two germline ends. The germline V gene encodes CDR1 WSHSY and CDR2 SAAADI. The CDR3 sequence: CASSEWGLSDTQYF. The CDR3 DNA sequence: TGCGCCAGCAGTGAGTGGGGACTCTCAGATACGCAGTATTTT.

This clone showed up just a few times. The chain links TRBV5-4 to TRBJ1-1; no clear D gene. CDR3 size: 15 residues. V lost 2 bases and J 0 bases, leaving 11 bases between the germline ends. Germline V lookup: CDR1 SGHNT, CDR2 YYREEE (reference sequence). CDR3 DNA: TGTGCCAGCAGCTTTTCCCGCGGGGTGAACACTGAAGCTTTCTTT. This codes for CASSFSRGVNTEAFF.

V is TRBV6-1 and J is TRBJ1-1, with D possibly being TRBD1 (5 bases). CDR3 length: 13 residues. Germline assignment: CDR1 MNHNS and CDR2 SASEGT. Trimming pared 5 bases from V and 3 bases from J, leaving 10 bases between. The CDR3 nucleotides read TGTGCCAGCAGTAGAGACAGTTACACTGAAGCTTTCTTT. This encodes CASSRDSYTEAFF.

The rearrangement links TRBV28 to TRBJ1-3; TRBD1 might be the D (5 bases). The CDR3 length is 15 residues. Trimming took 3 bases from V and 2 from J, leaving 11 bases between them. Germline V gene lookup returns CDR1 MDHEN and CDR2 SYDVKM. The CDR3 is CASSFPRAAGNTIYF. The CDR3 DNA is TGTGCCAGCAGTTTTCCCAGGGCAGCTGGAAACACCATATATTTT.

V usage is TRBV5-6 and J usage is TRBJ2-3, with D tentatively TRBD2 (5 bases). Trimming removed 7 bases from V and 2 bases from J, with 14 bases in between. This CDR3 has 14 residues. The germline CDR1 and CDR2 sequences are SGHDT and YYEEEE. The chain's CDR3 is CASEGGLTTDTQYF. DNA of the CDR3: TGTGCCAGCGAGGGCGGGTTGACCACAGATACGCAGTATTTT.

This chain connects TRBV6-5 to TRBJ2-3, with D possibly matching TRBD2 (6 bases). Per the germline V gene, CDR1 is MNHEY and CDR2 is SVGAGI. This CDR3 comprises 15 residues. Trimming stripped 8 bases from V and 7 bases from J, with 22 bases between. CDR3 nucleotides: TGTGCCAGCCTCTCCCGATACGGAGGGCTGAATACGCAGTATTTT. Its protein product is CASLSRYGGLNTQYF.

The chain joins TRBV10-1 to TRBJ2-5; 10 nucleotides match TRBD1. Losses at the gene ends were 3 bases for V and 4 bases for J; bases not matched to a gene: 5. Germline V gives CDR1 WNHNN, CDR2 SYGVQD (reference sequence). The CDR3 is made up of 15 amino acids. CDR3 sequence (DNA): TGCGCCAGCAGTGATGAGGGACAGGGGCGAGAGACCCAGTACTTC. This codes for CASSDEGQGRETQYF.

This clone was picked up one time. J is TRBJ2-2 and V is TRBV27; 7 bases line up with TRBD1. The CDR3 runs to 17 residues. Per germline, CDR1 MNHEY and CDR2 SMNVEV (reference sequence). V was pared by 3 bases and J by 0 bases, with 7 bases of the junction left unmatched. CDR3 residues: CASSFIGQATNTGELFF. DNA of the CDR3: TGTGCCAGCAGTTTCATCGGACAGGCTACGAACACCGGGGAGCTGTTTTTT.

This clone has just one count. This sequence joins TRBV10-3 and TRBJ2-1; possibly TRBD2 for D (5 bases). Germline CDR1 reads ENHRY; CDR2 reads SYGVKD. V lost 5 bases, J lost 3 bases, and 11 bases lay in between. CDR3 length: 14 amino acids. CDR3: CAISRESGYNEQFF. The CDR3 coding sequence is TGTGCCATCAGTCGGGAATCTGGCTACAATGAGCAGTTCTTC.

The gene calls are TRBV7-3 and TRBJ1-2, with D tentatively TRBD1 (6 bases). The CDR3 extends over 15 amino acids. Trimming removed 1 base from V and 3 bases from J, with 12 bases in between. CDR1 is SGHTA, CDR2 FQGTGA, per germline. CDR3 in amino acids: CASSLRGGADYGYTF. In DNA, the CDR3 is TGTGCCAGCAGCTTAAGAGGGGGGGCCGACTATGGCTACACCTTC.

The rearrangement joins TRBV5-1 to TRBJ2-3; D is undetermined. The CDR3 loop spans 12 amino acids. CDR1 SGHRS and CDR2 YFSETQ come from the germline V gene. Trimming cost V 0 bases and J 5 bases, with 4 bases left between them. The CDR3 DNA sequence: TGCGCCAGCAGCTTGGCAGTAGATACGCAGTATTTT. Protein: CASSLAVDTQYF.

V and J are TRBV6-5 and TRBJ2-5; TRBD2 matches at 7 bases. This CDR3 has 15 amino acids. The germline V gene has CDR1 MNHEY and CDR2 SVGAGI. J gave up 4 bases and V 4 bases, and 9 bases lay outside the gene matches. Here the CDR3 DNA reads TGTGCCAGCAGTTCCACAGCGGGATCGAGAGAGACCCAGTACTTC. It is translated as CASSSTAGSRETQYF.

The genes are TRBV30 and TRBJ1-5; 9 bases match TRBD1. This CDR3 region has 15 residues. After removal of 1 base from V and 8 bases from J, the junction contained 9 bases not matched to a gene. Germline assignment: CDR1 GTSNPN and CDR2 SVGIG (reference sequence). The CDR3 spells CAWSAQDRGGEPQHF. The CDR3 coding sequence is TGTGCCTGGAGTGCCCAGGACAGGGGAGGAGAGCCCCAGCATTTT.

J is TRBJ2-1 and V is TRBV10-1; D perhaps matches TRBD2 (5 bases). V shed 6 bases and J shed 6 bases, with 21 bases lying between them. Germline V gives CDR1 WNHNN, CDR2 SYGVQD (reference sequence). The CDR3 runs 16 residues. The CDR3 DNA follows: TGCGCCAGCAGCCCCGGGATGGCGGGTTCCCTCAATGAGCAGTTCTTC. Translated: CASSPGMAGSLNEQFF.

The chain recombines TRBV27 with TRBJ1-4; no definite D call. Germline CDR1 reads MNHEY; CDR2 reads SMNVEV (reference sequence). Trimming took off 4 bases at V and 5 bases at J, with 2 bases between the two ends. The CDR3 has 11 amino acids. The DNA of the CDR3 is TGTGCCAGCAGTTCGAATGAAAAACTGTTTTTT. Translation: CASSSNEKLFF.

This CDR3 is CASSPSRTGGLPYEQYF. Written as DNA, the CDR3 is TGTGCCAGCAGCCCGAGCCGGACAGGGGGCCTCCCCTACGAGCAGTACTTC. The chain carries TRBV5-4 and TRBJ2-7; 11 positions match TRBD1. The CDR3 extends over 17 amino acids. With V trimmed by 4 bases and J by 2 bases, 11 bases remained unmatched. The germline CDR1 and CDR2 sequences are SGHNT and YYREEE (reference sequence).